These T cell receptor beta chains were read from a single sample in a study of shared clonotypes between healthy human individuals. Measured with immunoSEQ multiplex PCR; TCRdb has only the in-frame clones, and not every one. This table holds roughly 2,500,000 clones, 90% to 95% found once. The sequencing sample was made of naive CD4+ T cells from PBMCs. All receptors derive from a man aged 18 to 30 in good health. Some clones in this sample may be carry-over from other donors' samples. Both conserved end residues are part of each CDR3. D genes are given only for firm matches. Not all rows give a size; the values are once, few, many and, for expanded clones, a class.

TRBJ1-1 TRBD1 - TRBV11-2 TGTGCCAGCAGACCCGGGACAGGGGGACCGGACACTGAAGCTTTCTTT CASRPGTGGPDTEAFF
TRBJ2-1 TRBD2 - TRBV5-1 TGCGCCAGCAGCTTGGGAGTTAGCGGGATCTACAATGAGCAGTTCTTC CASSLGVSGIYNEQFF
TRBJ1-1 - - TRBV15 TGTGCCACCAGTTTCGACGGCGATGACACTGAAGCTTTCTTT CATSFDGDDTEAFF
TRBJ2-7 - - TRBV10-2 TGCGCCAGCAGTGAAAGGATACCCTACGAGCAGTACTTC CASSERIPYEQYF
TRBJ2-7 - once TRBV14 TGTGCCAGCAGCCACCTCTATAAGGGGGGCTACGAGCAGTACTTC CASSHLYKGGYEQYF
TRBJ2-7 TRBD2 - TRBV10-1 TGCGCCAGCAGCGCTCCGGGACTAGCGGGGGAGTCCGGCAAGCAGTACTTC CASSAPGLAGESGKQYF
TRBJ1-5 - - TRBV7-9 TGTGCCAGCAGCGGGAAAGGGGCAGTCGCTTCTCAGCCCCAGCATTTT CASSGKGAVASQPQHF
TRBJ1-5 TRBD1 few TRBV9 TGTGCCAGCAGCGCCGGACAGGGGATCGGCCAGCCCCAGCATTTT CASSAGQGIGQPQHF
TRBJ1-1 - once TRBV5-1 TGCGCCAGCAGCTTTGGTGGGGTTCGTTACAACACTGAAGCTTTCTTT CASSFGGVRYNTEAFF
TRBJ2-3 TRBD1 - TRBV27 TGTGCCAGCATTCCCAGACAGGGAAGGGCAGATACGCAGTATTTT CASIPRQGRADTQYF
TRBJ2-2 TRBD2 - TRBV5-5 TGTGCCAGCAGCCCGTGGGGTAGCGGGCAACCGAACACCGGGGAGCTGTTTTTT CASSPWGSGQPNTGELFF
TRBJ2-3 - - TRBV7-9 TGTGCCAGCAGTTACATCCGCACAGATACGCAGTATTTT CASSYIRTDTQYF
TRBJ2-1 - - TRBV2 TGTGCCCGGCGCGCCCGAATTTCTCTCTACAATGAGCAGTTCTTC CARRARISLYNEQFF
TRBJ2-7 TRBD2 - TRBV7-2 TGTGCCAGCAGCTTATCTAGCGGGTCCTCCTACGAGCAGTACTTC CASSLSSGSSYEQYF
TRBJ1-2 - - TRBV7-8 TGTGCCAGCAGTATACGGGGACGTGGCTACACCTTC CASSIRGRGYTF
TRBJ1-1 - few TRBV16 TGTGCCAGCAGCCAATCTTTGGGAGGAGCTTTCTTT CASSQSLGGAFF
TRBJ2-2 - - TRBV28 TGTGCCAGCAGTTTAATTGACCCCGGCACCGGGGAGCTGTTTTTT CASSLIDPGTGELFF
TRBJ2-5 - - TRBV5-1 TGCGCCAGCAGCTTGTTTCCCAGGGGAGAGACCCAGTACTTC CASSLFPRGETQYF
TRBJ2-4 - - TRBV6-5 TGTGCCAGCAGTCCAGGCCGGGACATTCAGTACTTC CASSPGRDIQYF
TRBJ2-3 - - TRBV15 TGTGCCACCAGCAGAGACTCGAGCACAGATACGCAGTATTTT CATSRDSSTDTQYF
TRBJ1-4 - - TRBV5-5 TGTGCCAGCAGCCTCTCTGGGGGGTCGGAACTGTTTTTT CASSLSGGSELFF
TRBJ2-1 TRBD2 - TRBV5-4 TGTGCCAGCAGTTGGGACTATTACAATGAGCAGTTCTTC CASSWDYYNEQFF
TRBJ1-2 - - TRBV7-8 TGTGCCAGCAGCCTCCGAGGGGGTCGGGACTATGGCTACACCTTC CASSLRGGRDYGYTF